This entry lists 14 T cell receptor beta chains sequenced from one sample in a study of response to subunit inactivated influenza vaccine. TCRdb ran MiXCR on the RT-PCR reads and lists one entry per CDR3 protein. The data hold roughly 650,000 distinct CDR3 sequences, with 15% to 18% observed a single time. The source material was PBMCs from blood, sampled 12 days after vaccination. These receptors all come from a man aged 45-65 years who received an inactivated influenza vaccine.

This clonotype came up a few times. The gene calls are TRBV20-1 and TRBJ1-5; 7 bases line up with TRBD1. There are 16 residues in the CDR3. Germline V gene lookup returns CDR1 DFQATT and CDR2 SNEGSKA (reference sequence). V was pared by 4 bases and J by 1 base, with 10 bases of the junction left unmatched. CDR3 sequence: CSATPGGGISNQPQHF. The CDR3 DNA follows: TGCAGTGCTACCCCAGGGGGGGGGATCAGCAATCAGCCCCAGCATTTT.

This clonotype was found a few times. V is TRBV12-3 or TRBV12-4 and J is TRBJ2-7; weak D call: TRBD2 (5 bases). V dropped 6 bases and J dropped 6 bases, with 15 bases sitting between them. This CDR3 has 13 amino acids. This CDR3 is CASSPRAAREQYF. In DNA, the CDR3 is TGTGCCAGCAGCCCTAGAGCGGCACGCGAGCAGTACTTC.

This rearrangement joins TRBV10-1 to TRBJ1-4; D not resolved. The CDR3 contains 17 residues. Trimming pared 6 bases from V and 7 bases from J, leaving 24 bases between. The germline CDR1 and CDR2 sequences are WNHNN and SYGVQD (reference sequence). The CDR3 DNA is TGCGCCAGCAGCCCGGCCCGGTCGGATCTTGTGAGTGAAAAACTGTTTTTT. Its translation is CASSPARSDLVSEKLFF.

This rearrangement joins TRBV12-3 or TRBV12-4 to TRBJ2-2, with 7 bases lining up with TRBD2. The V and J ends lost 9 bases and 3 bases, in that order; junction bases with no gene match: 13. The CDR3 runs 16 residues. The CDR3: CASSKGAGVDTGELFF. Written as DNA, the CDR3 is TGTGCCAGTTCCAAAGGGGCGGGAGTAGACACCGGGGAGCTGTTTTTT.

Only a few counts were recorded for this clonotype. This chain links TRBV4-1 with TRBJ1-2; TRBD1 matches 9 bases. Germline CDR1 and CDR2: MGHRA and YSYEKL. The CDR3 contains 17 residues. With V trimmed by 1 base and J by 7 bases, 13 bases remained unmatched. The CDR3: CASSQAVLYRGLRGYTF. The CDR3 DNA is TGCGCCAGCAGCCAAGCTGTCCTTTACAGGGGGCTGCGTGGCTACACCTTC.

The genes are TRBV20-1 and TRBJ1-6; unclear D gene. The CDR3 is made up of 14 amino acids. Per germline, CDR1 DFQATT and CDR2 SNEGSKA (reference sequence). V was pared by 1 base and J by 7 bases, with 11 bases between. In nucleotides, the CDR3 is TGCAGTGCTAGAGGCCAGAACTTCAATTCACCCCTCCACTTT. Residues: CSARGQNFNSPLHF.

There are a few counts of this clonotype. The CDR3 here is CASSNDRGSGANVLTF. The CDR3 DNA reads TGTGCCAGCAGCAACGACAGGGGGTCCGGGGCCAACGTCCTGACTTTC. The chain recombines TRBV28 with TRBJ2-6; the match to TRBD1 covers 9 bases. From germline, CDR1 is MDHEN and CDR2 SYDVKM. CDR3 length equals 16 residues. Trimming removed 6 bases from V and 4 bases from J; junction bases left unmatched: 7.

The sample holds a few counts of this clonotype. The chain combines TRBV6-1 with TRBJ1-2; D may be TRBD1 (5 bases). V lost 6 bases and J 2 bases, leaving 16 bases between the germline ends. The CDR3 spans 15 residues. Per germline, CDR1 MNHNS and CDR2 SASEGT. Written as DNA, the CDR3 is TGTGCCAGCAGACCTTCTTTTACAGGCAACTATGGCTACACCTTC. This sequence encodes CASRPSFTGNYGYTF.

This clonotype was counted many times. This CDR3 is missing its conserved last phenylalanine or tryptophan, likely due to a read error. The DNA is left out, because the CDR3 cannot be placed on it with certainty; the CDR3 is given as TCRdb lists it. The CDR3 sequence: CASSFEGLADG. The chain uses TRBV12-1 and TRBJ2-7; TRBD2, as called in the table, went unchecked against the DNA. TRBV12-1 is noted as a pseudogene. The CDR3 is made up of 11 amino acids, end residues included.

CDR3 sequence (DNA): TGTGCCAGCAGCCAATATCACGAGCAGTACTTC. Protein sequence: CASSQYHEQYF. The rearrangement uses TRBV14 and TRBJ2-7; D unresolved. The CDR3 length is 11 residues. Between the trimmed V and J ends, which lost 2 bases and 5 bases, there was a span of 4 bases. Germline CDR1 and CDR2: SGHDN and FVKESK.

This clonotype showed up just a few times. V gene TRBV4-2 combines with J gene TRBJ1-2, with D unresolved. Germline V gives CDR1 LGHNA, CDR2 YNFKEQ. V shed 0 bases and J shed 4 bases, with 18 bases lying between them. This CDR3 comprises 17 residues. The CDR3 bases are TGTGCCAGCAGCCAAGATCCCCGAACATCCGCGGGCTATGGCTACACCTTC. Amino acids: CASSQDPRTSAGYGYTF.

The CDR3 is CASKRRGVYEQYF. In nucleotides, the CDR3 is TGTGCCAGCAAACGGCGGGGGGTCTACGAGCAGTACTTC. The gene calls are TRBV28 and TRBJ2-7, with 8 bases that match TRBD2. CDR3 size: 13 residues. The germline V gene encodes CDR1 MDHEN and CDR2 SYDVKM. V dropped 7 bases and J dropped 3; count of bases not matched to a gene: 5.

This clonotype was seen a few times. The chain links TRBV6-6 to TRBJ1-1, with 9 bases aligning to TRBD1. Germline trimming cut 8 bases from V and 6 bases from J; bases unmatched to any gene: 7. Per the germline V gene, CDR1 is MNHNY and CDR2 is SVGAGI (reference sequence). This CDR3 contains 13 residues. The CDR3 region has the DNA TGTGCCAGCGACACCGGGACAGGGCCTGAAGCTTTCTTT. It yields the protein CASDTGTGPEAFF.

This clonotype was counted between two and nine times. The rearrangement links TRBV24-1 to TRBJ2-7, with D hard to call. With 3 bases removed from V and 4 bases from J, the gap between germline ends came to 3 bases. Per the germline V gene, CDR1 is KGHDR and CDR2 is SFDVKD. The CDR3 has 11 amino acids. The CDR3 region is CATSDRYEQYF. The CDR3 DNA sequence: TGTGCCACCAGTGATCGATACGAGCAGTACTTC.